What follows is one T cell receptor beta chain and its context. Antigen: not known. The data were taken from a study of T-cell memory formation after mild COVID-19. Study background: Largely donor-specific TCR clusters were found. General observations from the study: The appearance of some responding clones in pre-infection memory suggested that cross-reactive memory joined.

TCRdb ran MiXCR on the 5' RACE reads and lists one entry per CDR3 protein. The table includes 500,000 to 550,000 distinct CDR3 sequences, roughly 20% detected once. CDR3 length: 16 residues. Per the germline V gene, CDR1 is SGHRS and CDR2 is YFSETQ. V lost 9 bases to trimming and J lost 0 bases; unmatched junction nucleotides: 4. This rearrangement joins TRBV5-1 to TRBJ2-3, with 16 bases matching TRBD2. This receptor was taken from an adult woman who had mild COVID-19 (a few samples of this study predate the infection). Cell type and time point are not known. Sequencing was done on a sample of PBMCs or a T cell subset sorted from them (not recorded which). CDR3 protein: CATGLAGGLSTDTQYF. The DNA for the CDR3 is TGCGCCACGGGACTAGCGGGGGGGCTAAGCACAGATACGCAGTATTTT. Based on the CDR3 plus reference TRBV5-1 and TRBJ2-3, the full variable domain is KAGVTQTPRYLIKTRGQQVTLSCSPISGHRSVSWYQQTPGQGLQFLFEYFSETQRNKGNFPGRFSGRQFSNSRSEMNVSTLELGDSALYLCATGLAGGLSTDTQYFGPGTRLTVL.